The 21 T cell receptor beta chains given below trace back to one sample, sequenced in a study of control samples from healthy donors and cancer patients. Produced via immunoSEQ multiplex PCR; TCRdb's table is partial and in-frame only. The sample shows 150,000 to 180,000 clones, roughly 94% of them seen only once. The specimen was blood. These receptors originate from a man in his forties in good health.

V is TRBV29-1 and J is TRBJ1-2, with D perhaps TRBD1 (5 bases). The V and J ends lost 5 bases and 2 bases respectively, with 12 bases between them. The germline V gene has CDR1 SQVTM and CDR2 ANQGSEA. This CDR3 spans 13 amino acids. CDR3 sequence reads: CSVSGGVNYGYTF. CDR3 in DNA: TGCAGCGTTTCGGGGGGGGTAAACTATGGCTACACCTTC.

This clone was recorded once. The CDR3 sequence: CASSLGGGPQHF. CDR3 DNA: TGTGCCAGCAGTTTAGGTGGCGGGCCCCAGCATTTT. V usage is TRBV27 and J usage is TRBJ1-5; D is undetermined. CDR3 length: 12 amino acids. Germline CDR1 reads MNHEY; CDR2 reads SMNVEV (reference sequence). The germline V and J ends were trimmed by 2 bases and 9 bases, with 8 bases remaining between them.

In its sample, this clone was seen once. CDR3 nucleotide sequence: TGTGCCAGCAGCCAAGGCCTGAACTCTGGAAACACCATATATTTT. It codes for CASSQGLNSGNTIYF. The gene calls are TRBV14 and TRBJ1-3; no definite D call. The length of the CDR3 is 15 residues. CDR1 is SGHDN and CDR2 is FVKESK in the germline V gene. Trimming took 1 base from V and 0 from J, leaving 7 bases between them.

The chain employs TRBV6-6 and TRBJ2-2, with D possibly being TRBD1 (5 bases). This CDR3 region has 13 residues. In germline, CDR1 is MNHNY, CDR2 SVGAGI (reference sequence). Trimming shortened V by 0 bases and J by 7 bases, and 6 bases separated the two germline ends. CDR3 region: CASSYSGVGELFF. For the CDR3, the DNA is TGTGCCAGCAGTTACTCAGGGGTCGGGGAGCTGTTTTTT.

CDR3 loop: CASSPWDRGGGYGYTF. The CDR3 DNA sequence: TGTGCCAGTAGTCCCTGGGACAGGGGAGGCGGCTATGGCTACACCTTC. The V gene is TRBV19, the J gene TRBJ1-2, with 10 nucleotides matching TRBD1. The CDR3 has 16 amino acids. Germline V gives CDR1 LNHDA, CDR2 SQIVND (reference sequence). Trimming at V came to 5 bases and at J to 4 bases, leaving 10 bases not matched to a gene.

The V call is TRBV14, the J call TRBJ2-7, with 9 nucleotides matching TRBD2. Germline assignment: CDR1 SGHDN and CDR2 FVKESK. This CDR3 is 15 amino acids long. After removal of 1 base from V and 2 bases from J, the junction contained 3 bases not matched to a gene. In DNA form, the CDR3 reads TGTGCCAGCAGCCAAGGGGGCGGGAGGGCCTACGAGCAGTACTTC. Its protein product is CASSQGGGRAYEQYF.

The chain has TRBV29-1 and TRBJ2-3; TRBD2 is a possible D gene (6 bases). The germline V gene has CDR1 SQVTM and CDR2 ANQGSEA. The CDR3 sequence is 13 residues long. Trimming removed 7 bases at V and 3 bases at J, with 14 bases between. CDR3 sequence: CSGFGGLTDTQYF. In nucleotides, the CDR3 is TGCAGCGGGTTTGGGGGGTTAACAGATACGCAGTATTTT.

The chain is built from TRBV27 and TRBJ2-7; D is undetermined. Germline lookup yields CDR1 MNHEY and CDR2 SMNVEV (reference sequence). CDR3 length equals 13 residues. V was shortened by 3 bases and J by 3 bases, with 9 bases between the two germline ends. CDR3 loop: CASSLGRRYEQYF. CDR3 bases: TGTGCCAGCAGTTTGGGCAGGCGCTACGAGCAGTACTTC.

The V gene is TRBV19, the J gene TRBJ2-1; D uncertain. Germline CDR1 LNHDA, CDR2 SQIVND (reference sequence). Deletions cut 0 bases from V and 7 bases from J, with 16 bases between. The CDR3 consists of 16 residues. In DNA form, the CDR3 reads TGTGCCAGTAGTATAGATCCTCTTAGACTCCTAAATGAGCAGTTCTTC. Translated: CASSIDPLRLLNEQFF.

CDR3 nucleotide sequence: TGTGCCAGCAGTCCAGACAGGGAGGCCTATGGCTACACCTTC. It translates to CASSPDREAYGYTF. The chain is built from TRBV27 and TRBJ1-2; 7 bases map to TRBD1. The germline CDR1 and CDR2 sequences are MNHEY and SMNVEV (reference sequence). This CDR3 region has 14 residues. The V segment lost 5 bases and the J segment 4 bases; nucleotides outside the gene matches: 7.

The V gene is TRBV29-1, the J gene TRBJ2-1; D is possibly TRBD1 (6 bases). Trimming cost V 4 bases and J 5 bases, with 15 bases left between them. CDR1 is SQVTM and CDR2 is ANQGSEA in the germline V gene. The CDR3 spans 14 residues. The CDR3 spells CSVAGRGRHNEQFF. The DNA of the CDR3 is TGCAGCGTTGCCGGCAGGGGTAGACACAATGAGCAGTTCTTC.

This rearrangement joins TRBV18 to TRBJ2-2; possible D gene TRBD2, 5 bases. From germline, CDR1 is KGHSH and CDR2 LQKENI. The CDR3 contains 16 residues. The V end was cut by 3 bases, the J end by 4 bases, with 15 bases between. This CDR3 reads CASSPRNAGATGELFF. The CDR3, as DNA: TGTGCCAGCTCACCCCGGAACGCGGGTGCCACCGGGGAGCTGTTTTTT.

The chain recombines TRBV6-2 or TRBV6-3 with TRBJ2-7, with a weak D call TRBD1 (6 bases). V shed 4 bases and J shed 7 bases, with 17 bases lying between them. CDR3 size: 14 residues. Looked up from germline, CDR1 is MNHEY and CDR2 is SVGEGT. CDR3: CASSWSGRGREQYF. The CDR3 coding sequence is TGTGCCAGCAGTTGGTCGGGCAGGGGCAGGGAGCAGTACTTC.

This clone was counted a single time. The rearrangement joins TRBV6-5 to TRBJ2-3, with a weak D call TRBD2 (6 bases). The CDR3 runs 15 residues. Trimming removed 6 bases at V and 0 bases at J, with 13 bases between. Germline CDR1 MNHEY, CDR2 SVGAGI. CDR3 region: CASSQIGGSTDTQYF. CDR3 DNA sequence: TGTGCCAGCAGCCAAATCGGGGGAAGCACAGATACGCAGTATTTT.

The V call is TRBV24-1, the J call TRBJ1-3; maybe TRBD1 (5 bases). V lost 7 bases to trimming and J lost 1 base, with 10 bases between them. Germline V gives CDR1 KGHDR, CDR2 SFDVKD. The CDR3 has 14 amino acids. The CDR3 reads CATSPGGSGNTIYF. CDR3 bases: TGTGCCACCAGCCCTGGGGGGTCTGGAAACACCATATATTTT.

The CDR3: CASSLAGHPSGNTIYF. DNA for the CDR3: TGTGCCAGCAGCTTAGCGGGACACCCCTCTGGAAACACCATATATTTT. The chain couples TRBV11-2 to TRBJ1-3; D possibly corresponds to TRBD1 (6 bases). This CDR3 comprises 16 residues. V lost 1 base to trimming and J lost 0 bases, with 10 bases between them. Germline V CDR1 and CDR2: SGHAT, FQNNGV. The full variable domain, with the rest looked up from reference TRBV11-2 and TRBJ1-3, is EAGVAQSPRYKIIEKRQSVAFWCNPISGHATLYWYQQILGQGPKLLIQFQNNGVVDDSQLPKDRFSAERLKGVDSTLKIQPAKLEDSAVYLCASSLAGHPSGNTIYFGEGSWLTVV.

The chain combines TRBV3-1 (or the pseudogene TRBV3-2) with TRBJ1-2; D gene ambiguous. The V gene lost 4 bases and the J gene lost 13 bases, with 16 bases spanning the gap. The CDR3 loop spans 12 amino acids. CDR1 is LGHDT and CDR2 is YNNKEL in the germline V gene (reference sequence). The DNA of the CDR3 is TGTGCCAGCAGCCTAGGAAGGGCCCCTCTCACCTTC. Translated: CASSLGRAPLTF.

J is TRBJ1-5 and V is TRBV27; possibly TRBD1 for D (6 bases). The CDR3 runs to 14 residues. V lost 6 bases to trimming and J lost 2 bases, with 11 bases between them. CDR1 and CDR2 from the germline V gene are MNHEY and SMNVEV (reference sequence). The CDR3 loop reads CASRQGIGNQPQHF. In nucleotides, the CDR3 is TGTGCCAGCAGACAGGGAATCGGCAATCAGCCCCAGCATTTT.

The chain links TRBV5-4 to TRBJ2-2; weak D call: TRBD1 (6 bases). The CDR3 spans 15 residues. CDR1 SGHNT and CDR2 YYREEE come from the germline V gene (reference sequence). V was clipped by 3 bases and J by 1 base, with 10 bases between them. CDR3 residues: CASSSGHMNTGELFF. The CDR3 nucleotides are TGTGCCAGCAGCTCGGGACACATGAACACCGGGGAGCTGTTTTTT.

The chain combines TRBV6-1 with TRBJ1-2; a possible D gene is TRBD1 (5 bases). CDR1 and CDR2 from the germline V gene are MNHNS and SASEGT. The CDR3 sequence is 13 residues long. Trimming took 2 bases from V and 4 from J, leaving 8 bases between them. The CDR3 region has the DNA TGTGCCAGCAGTGAAAGAGGGGTCTATGGCTACACCTTC. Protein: CASSERGVYGYTF.

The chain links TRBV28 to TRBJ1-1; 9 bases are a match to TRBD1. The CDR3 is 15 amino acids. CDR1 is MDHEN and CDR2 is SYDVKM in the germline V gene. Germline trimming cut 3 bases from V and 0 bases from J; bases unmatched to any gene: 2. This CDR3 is CASSFDRGMNTEAFF. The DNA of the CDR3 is TGTGCCAGCAGTTTCGACAGGGGGATGAACACTGAAGCTTTCTTT.